Each of the 15 T cell receptor beta chains below was sequenced from the same sample in a study of blood T cell repertoires in COVID-19. Sequenced by immunoSEQ multiplex PCR; TCRdb stores in-frame clones only, minus some. Of around 45,000 clones listed, 70% to 90% are singletons. The source material was peripheral blood. These receptors all come from a man at least 80 years old with acute or convalescent COVID-19.

The genes are TRBV5-1 and TRBJ2-3, with a possible D match to TRBD2 (6 bases). Trimming took off 0 bases at V and 1 base at J, with 12 bases between the two ends. The CDR3 is 16 residues long. Germline-derived CDR1 and CDR2 are SGHRS and YFSETQ. CDR3 sequence (DNA): TGCGCCAGCAGCTTGGTATTAGCGGTCGGCACAGATACGCAGTATTTT. Amino acid sequence: CASSLVLAVGTDTQYF.

This clone ranks as large. The chain employs TRBV7-9 and TRBJ1-4, with D unclear. The length of the CDR3 is 16 residues. The germline V gene has CDR1 SEHNR and CDR2 FQNEAQ (reference sequence). Between the trimmed V and J ends, which lost 5 bases and 0 bases, there was a span of 13 bases. Here the CDR3 reads CASSHAREATNEKLFF. The CDR3 DNA sequence: TGTGCCAGCAGCCACGCCCGAGAAGCAACTAATGAAAAACTGTTTTTT.

This chain connects TRBV3-1 (or the pseudogene TRBV3-2) to TRBJ2-2; no definite D call. Between the trimmed V and J ends, which lost 3 bases and 6 bases, there was a span of 5 bases. The CDR3 has 12 residues. Germline V lookup: CDR1 LGHDT, CDR2 YNNKEL (reference sequence). DNA for the CDR3: TGTGCCAGCAGCCACATTCCCGGGGAGCTGTTTTTT. It encodes CASSHIPGELFF.

The chain recombines TRBV27 with TRBJ1-5, with no clear D. Per the germline V gene, CDR1 is MNHEY and CDR2 is SMNVEV (reference sequence). Trimming removed 6 bases from V and 7 bases from J, with 16 bases in between. The CDR3 runs to 14 residues. CDR3 sequence: CASRVRGEGQPQHF. The CDR3 region has the DNA TGTGCCAGCAGGGTCCGAGGAGAAGGCCAGCCCCAGCATTTT.

The rearrangement uses TRBV10-3 and TRBJ2-7; a weak D match, TRBD1 (6 bases). The CDR3 spans 14 residues. CDR1 is ENHRY and CDR2 is SYGVKD in the germline V gene. V lost 3 bases and J lost 5, with 14 bases in between. CDR3 sequence (DNA): TGTGCCATCAGTGAAGGTCAGGGGACAAACGAGCAGTACTTC. It specifies CAISEGQGTNEQYF.

The CDR3: CASSEGTGGEGYTF. CDR3 bases: TGTGCCAGCAGTGAAGGTACAGGGGGCGAGGGCTACACCTTC. The chain couples TRBV6-1 to TRBJ1-2; 9 bases match TRBD1. The germline V gene has CDR1 MNHNS and CDR2 SASEGT. With 1 base clipped from V and 8 bases from J, the junction kept 5 bases outside the gene matches. The CDR3 has 14 residues.

This chain links TRBV29-1 with TRBJ1-3; D gene uncertain. The CDR3 spans 13 residues. The V end lost 6 bases, the J end lost 0 bases, and 9 bases lay between the germline ends. CDR1 and CDR2 from the germline V gene are SQVTM and ANQGSEA. The CDR3 loop reads CSVDFLSGNTIYF. CDR3 coding DNA: TGCAGCGTGGACTTTCTCTCTGGAAACACCATATATTTT. The full variable domain, with the rest looked up from reference TRBV29-1 and TRBJ1-3, is SAVISQKPSRDICQRGTSLTIQCQVDSQVTMMFWYRQQPGQSLTLIATANQGSEATYESGFVIDKFPISRPNLTFSTLTVSNMSPEDSSIYLCSVDFLSGNTIYFGEGSWLTVV.

Notes on this clone: This same CDR3 is encoded by further DNA sequences in the sample. This rearrangement joins TRBV2 to TRBJ1-2; possible D gene TRBD1, 6 bases. The CDR3 is 13 residues long. Germline V gene data show CDR1 as SNHLY and CDR2 as FYNNEI. Trimming removed 5 bases at V and 1 base at J, with 8 bases between. CDR3 nucleotide sequence: TGTGCCAGCAGTCCGGACAGTAACTATGGCTACACCTTC. Residues: CASSPDSNYGYTF.

The V call is TRBV11-2, the J call TRBJ1-1; TRBD1 agrees at 9 bases. J was trimmed by 5 bases and V by 3 bases; bases with no gene match: 4. The CDR3 extends over 14 amino acids. CDR1 is SGHAT and CDR2 is FQNNGV in the germline V gene. The CDR3 DNA is TGTGCCAGCAGCTTGGGACAGGGTTTGACTGAAGCTTTCTTT. It yields the protein CASSLGQGLTEAFF.

The chain uses TRBV11-2 and TRBJ2-7; D is ambiguous. Trimming took 4 bases from V and 7 from J, leaving 20 bases between them. The CDR3 consists of 15 residues. The germline gives CDR1 SGHAT, CDR2 FQNNGV. The CDR3 protein is CASSSPRHPSREQYF. CDR3 bases: TGTGCCAGCAGCTCCCCGAGGCATCCGTCTCGGGAGCAGTACTTC.

The chain couples TRBV5-1 to TRBJ1-2; D perhaps matches TRBD1 (6 bases). Germline assignment: CDR1 SGHRS and CDR2 YFSETQ. The V end lost 0 bases, the J end lost 5 bases, and 8 bases lay between the germline ends. The CDR3 covers 13 residues. The CDR3 loop reads CASSLEGTYGYTF. As DNA, the CDR3 is TGCGCCAGCAGCTTGGAGGGGACATATGGCTACACCTTC.

The chain carries TRBV10-3 and TRBJ1-1; D is perhaps TRBD1 (5 bases). CDR1 is ENHRY, CDR2 SYGVKD, per germline. Trimming pared 0 bases from V and 4 bases from J, leaving 15 bases between. The CDR3 has 16 residues. CDR3 bases: TGTGCCATCAGTGAGTCGGGGGGGACTGGGTTCACTGAAGCTTTCTTT. It encodes CAISESGGTGFTEAFF.

V is TRBV18 and J is TRBJ1-1; 9 nucleotides agree with TRBD1. The ends lost 5 bases at V and 1 base at J; junction bases unmatched: 8. CDR1 and CDR2 from the germline V gene are KGHSH and LQKENI. The CDR3 has 16 residues. This chain's CDR3 is CASSATQGARNTEAFF. Written as DNA, the CDR3 is TGTGCCAGCTCAGCTACACAGGGGGCACGGAACACTGAAGCTTTCTTT.

This sequence joins TRBV27 and TRBJ1-1; D gene uncertain. CDR3 size: 13 residues. Germline lookup yields CDR1 MNHEY and CDR2 SMNVEV (reference sequence). The V end was cut by 4 bases, the J end by 0 bases, with 6 bases between. The CDR3 loop is CASSSLLNTEAFF. CDR3 DNA sequence: TGTGCCAGCAGTTCCCTGTTGAACACTGAAGCTTTCTTT.

This chain uses TRBV10-1 with TRBJ2-2; tentative D call: TRBD1 (5 bases). Germline assignment: CDR1 WNHNN and CDR2 SYGVQD (reference sequence). The CDR3 runs 14 residues. The ends were cut back, 4 bases at V and 4 bases at J, with 10 bases in the middle. CDR3 DNA: TGCGCCAGCAGTGGGGGCTTTGGCACCGGGGAGCTGTTTTTT. This codes for CASSGGFGTGELFF.